The present entry profiles one TCR beta chain with its context. This CDR3 spans 14 amino acids. CDR1 MNHNS and CDR2 SASEGT come from the germline V gene. The V and J ends lost 8 bases and 4 bases respectively, with 15 bases between them. The sample comes from a study of blood T cell repertoires in COVID-19. In the study overall: The United States, Italy and Spain supplied acute and convalescent COVID-19 samples. PBMCs, B-cell-depleted T cells, or T cells were the source of the cDNA or gDNA that made up the material.

The table came from immunoSEQ multiplex PCR; TCRdb's copy has only in-frame clones and leaves some out. The sample has tens of thousands of clones; 75% to 90% are singletons. The chain uses TRBV6-1 and TRBJ1-5; D not resolved. The clonotype originates from a human donor in a cohort sampled during active COVID-19. Sequencing used peripheral blood. The CDR3 nucleotides read TGTGCCAGCCTGTTAGGAGGGTCTAATCAGCCCCAGCATTTT. Residues: CASLLGGSNQPQHF.